This TCR beta chain was profiled in a study of patients and donors after allogeneic stem cell transplantation. This clonotype was recorded a few times. Trimming shortened V by 1 base and J by 2 bases, and 12 bases separated the two germline ends. From germline, CDR1 is SGHTA and CDR2 FQGNSA. The CDR3 sequence is 15 residues long. TCRdb re-derived calls from the RT-PCR reads in MiXCR, one entry per CDR3 protein. The sample records about a million distinct CDR3 sequences, about 20% being singletons. Sequences were obtained from blood, either unsorted or a sorted T cell fraction (not recorded which). The gene calls are TRBV7-2 and TRBJ2-7; a possible D gene is TRBD2 (6 bases). The receptor was isolated from a human donor who was either an allogeneic HSCT recipient or a stem cell or donor lymphocyte infusion donor (not recorded which). It is not recorded whose cells these are; they may come from a transplant donor. CDR3 in amino acids: CASSLDLGGPYEQYF. The CDR3 coding sequence is TGTGCCAGCAGCTTAGACTTGGGGGGACCCTACGAGCAGTACTTC.